This T cell receptor beta chain was captured by sequencing in a study of blood T cell repertoires in COVID-19. Looking at the study overall: Researchers got acute and convalescent COVID-19 samples from the United States, Italy and Spain. The analysed material was cDNA or gDNA that came from T cells, B-cell-depleted T cells, or PBMCs.

As handled by the study authors: Quantification of nucleated cells was approximated via reference gene primer amplification. TCRdb keeps only in-frame clones here, not all; method: immunoSEQ multiplex PCR. V and J calls plus clone size are reproduced from that table; the DNA served to infer D and trimming. The sample lists nearly 350,000 clones; over 70% were seen once. This clone was picked up a small number of times. The CDR3 spans 15 residues. In germline, CDR1 is KGHSH, CDR2 LQKENI. V gave up 0 bases and J gave up 1 base, with 9 bases separating them. The sample taken for sequencing was peripheral blood. V usage is TRBV18 and J usage is TRBJ1-1; D unclear. The sequence was obtained from a man under 40 with active or convalescent COVID-19. DNA for the CDR3: TGTGCCAGCTCACCACCGCCGTCGGGGAACACTGAAGCTTTCTTT. Residues: CASSPPPSGNTEAFF.